These 20 T cell receptor beta chains originate from one sample sequenced in a study of regulatory T cells in long-lasting Graves disease. Assembly of TCR beta libraries relied on iRepertoire HTBI primers together with Arm-PCR of CDR3 regions. TCRdb re-derived calls from the multiplex PCR reads in MiXCR, one entry per CDR3 protein. The sample has around 500,000 distinct CDR3 sequences; about 13% are singletons. Time point noted: newly diagnosed GD, antithyroid drugs for less than 3 months. Construction of the TCR library relied on RNA isolated from PBMCs. The same specimen was also included in a second study, on T cells in Graves' hyperthyroidism and ophthalmopathy.

The material sequenced was peripheral blood mononuclear cells (PBMCs), taken at new diagnosis, from a patient treated with antithyroid drugs. Receptor source: a man under 40 with Graves disease.

The chain links TRBV14 to TRBJ2-3, with TRBD2 matching over 12 bases. The V segment lost 2 bases and the J segment 6 bases; nucleotides outside the gene matches: 0. The V gene's germline CDR1 is SGHDN and CDR2 FVKESK. The CDR3 is 14 residues long. This chain's CDR3 is CASSQLAGGDTQYF. In DNA form, the CDR3 reads TGTGCCAGCAGCCAACTAGCGGGAGGGGATACGCAGTATTTT.

The chain carries TRBV6-1 and TRBJ2-3, with 7 nucleotides matching TRBD1. Germline values: CDR1 MNHNS, CDR2 SASEGT. CDR3 length: 16 amino acids. V was pared by 8 bases and J by 2 bases, with 13 bases of the junction left unmatched. The CDR3 sequence: CASAAPAGGFTDTQYF. The CDR3 bases are TGTGCCAGCGCCGCCCCGGCAGGGGGTTTCACAGATACGCAGTATTTT.

This clonotype has a handful of counts. The chain joins TRBV5-5 to TRBJ1-2; D might be TRBD1 (6 bases). The length of the CDR3 is 16 residues. The V gene lost 0 bases and the J gene lost 6 bases, with 18 bases spanning the gap. Germline CDR1 and CDR2: SGHKS and YYEKEE (reference sequence). The CDR3 nucleotides read TGTGCCAGCAGCTTGGCCGGGCCCCCAAGGGGGGATGGCTACACCTTC. Translating it yields CASSLAGPPRGDGYTF.

At least ten counts were recorded for this clonotype. The rearrangement joins TRBV30 to TRBJ2-2, with D possibly matching TRBD2 (5 bases). The V gene's germline CDR1 is GTSNPN and CDR2 SVGIG (reference sequence). The CDR3 runs to 13 residues. V lost 8 bases and J lost 4, with 14 bases in between. As DNA, the CDR3 is TGTGCCAGCAGGAGTCGGGGCACCGGGGAGCTGTTTTTT. This encodes CASRSRGTGELFF.

The chain joins TRBV5-4 to TRBJ1-4; TRBD1 matches 10 bases. This CDR3 spans 16 amino acids. Germline assignment: CDR1 SGHNT and CDR2 YYREEE (reference sequence). With 2 bases clipped from V and 8 bases from J, the junction kept 9 bases outside the gene matches. This chain's CDR3 is CASSFAAGTGDEKLFF. CDR3 sequence (DNA): TGTGCCAGCAGCTTTGCCGCCGGGACAGGGGACGAAAAACTGTTTTTT.

The chain carries TRBV20-1 and TRBJ2-3; TRBD2 agrees at 9 bases. CDR1 and CDR2 (germline): DFQATT, SNEGSKA (reference sequence). This CDR3 comprises 14 residues. V trimming: 5 bases; J trimming: 4 bases; junction bases outside the gene matches: 7. CDR3 DNA: TGCAGTGCTCTAGCGGGGAGGGGGCCAGATACGCAGTATTTT. It codes for CSALAGRGPDTQYF.

This clonotype was seen only once. The chain combines TRBV10-3 with TRBJ2-7; 9 bases agree with TRBD1. The V segment lost 0 bases and the J segment 2 bases; nucleotides outside the gene matches: 2. Germline loops: CDR1 ENHRY, CDR2 SYGVKD. The CDR3 is 15 amino acids. In DNA, the CDR3 is TGTGCCATCAGTGAGTCTGGGACAGGGACCTACGAGCAGTACTTC. Its translation: CAISESGTGTYEQYF.

This clonotype has a count of ten or more. The V and J genes are TRBV3-1 and TRBJ1-2; D remains unclear. Germline V gene lookup returns CDR1 LGHDT and CDR2 YNNKEL (reference sequence). The CDR3 length is 12 residues. V was cut by 3 bases and J by 8 bases, with 10 bases left in between. CDR3 residues: CASSHVAEGYTF. Here the CDR3 DNA reads TGTGCCAGCAGCCACGTGGCCGAAGGCTACACCTTC.

The rearrangement links TRBV20-1 to TRBJ1-3, with no clear D. The V gene lost 0 bases and the J gene lost 4 bases, with 10 bases spanning the gap. The CDR3 runs 14 residues. In germline, CDR1 is DFQATT, CDR2 SNEGSKA (reference sequence). The CDR3 loop is CSARDHREGNTIYF. The CDR3 DNA sequence: TGCAGTGCTAGAGATCATCGAGAAGGAAACACCATATATTTT.

This clonotype was recorded a few times. The chain couples TRBV4-1 to TRBJ1-2; 7 bases line up with TRBD1. The trim removed 4 bases at V and 8 bases at J, leaving 7 bases unmatched. CDR1 and CDR2 from the germline V gene are MGHRA and YSYEKL. CDR3 length: 13 residues. The CDR3 coding sequence is TGCGCCAGCAGCCCCGCACAGGGGTACGGCTACACCTTC. Protein product: CASSPAQGYGYTF.

On this clonotype itself: The junction differs from germline at one of its ends, possibly a read error. The chain is built from TRBV7-9 and TRBJ2-3; a weak D match, TRBD1 (6 bases). This CDR3 has 14 residues. Germline V lookup: CDR1 SEHNR, CDR2 FQNEAQ (reference sequence). The CDR3 protein is CASSPGQTTDAQYF. DNA for the CDR3: TGTGCCAGCAGCCCTGGACAGACCACAGATGCGCAGTATTTT.

This clonotype has just a few counts. The V and J genes are TRBV27 and TRBJ2-3; either TRBD1 or TRBD2 may fit D (5 bases each). V dropped 2 bases and J dropped 2 bases, with 17 bases sitting between them. This CDR3 has 17 amino acids. Germline V gene sequence: CDR1 MNHEY, CDR2 SMNVEV (reference sequence). The CDR3 reads CASSLTSPGRHTDTQYF. In DNA, the CDR3 is TGTGCCAGCAGTTTAACCTCCCCGGGACGCCACACAGATACGCAGTATTTT.

This clonotype was found once. A single base separates this from a much larger clone, so it may be a read error. The CDR3 does not close with the conserved phenylalanine or tryptophan, likely indicating a read error. CDR3 sequence: CASSLIGQIKGQYL. The CDR3 DNA reads TGTGCCAGCAGCTTAATAGGACAAATTAAGGGGCAGTACCTC. The chain couples TRBV7-9 to TRBJ2-7; D is possibly TRBD1 (5 bases). CDR3 length: 14 residues. V was trimmed by 2 bases and J by 9 bases, leaving 17 bases between them. Germline V gene lookup returns CDR1 SEHNR and CDR2 FQNEAQ (reference sequence).

In its sample, this clonotype was seen many times. This chain joins TRBV12-3 or TRBV12-4 and TRBJ1-3, with D possibly being TRBD1 (5 bases). Trimming shortened V by 6 bases and J by 0 bases, and 12 bases separated the two germline ends. The CDR3 has 15 residues. The CDR3 nucleotides read TGTGCCAGCAGCTTGGGGCCCTACTCTGGAAACACCATATATTTT. Its protein is CASSLGPYSGNTIYF.

This clonotype has a count of ten or more. Here the CDR3 reads CASSQTIQLDSPLHF. CDR3 nucleotides: TGTGCCAGCAGTCAAACCATACAGCTCGATTCACCCCTCCACTTT. V and J are TRBV12-3 or TRBV12-4 and TRBJ1-6, with unresolved D. The V end was cut by 5 bases, the J end by 8 bases, with 16 bases between. The CDR3 has 15 amino acids.

Only a few counts were recorded for this clonotype. The chain couples TRBV15 to TRBJ2-1; the match to TRBD1 covers 9 bases. This CDR3 has 18 amino acids. The V gene end was trimmed by 2 bases and the J gene end by 7 bases; junction bases not matched to a gene: 15. Germline CDR1 is LNHNV and CDR2 is YYDKDF (reference sequence). The CDR3 coding sequence is TGTGCCACCAGCAGATCATCGAATACCGGGACAGGGTCTAATGAGCAGTTCTTC. Translating gives CATSRSSNTGTGSNEQFF.

This clonotype was observed a few times. This rearrangement joins TRBV10-3 to TRBJ2-7, with 10 bases fitting TRBD2. After removal of 4 bases from V and 3 bases from J, the junction contained 6 bases not matched to a gene. The germline V gene encodes CDR1 ENHRY and CDR2 SYGVKD. The CDR3 has 15 amino acids. The CDR3 is CAISGSRLAGYEQYF. The DNA for the CDR3 is TGTGCCATCAGTGGGTCGAGACTAGCGGGCTACGAGCAGTACTTC.

This chain links TRBV15 with TRBJ2-5, with D possibly TRBD2 on 6 matching bases. Trimming shortened V by 1 base and J by 5 bases, and 14 bases separated the two germline ends. The CDR3 consists of 15 residues. Germline CDR1 is LNHNV and CDR2 is YYDKDF (reference sequence). CDR3 nucleotide sequence: TGTGCCACCAGCAGAGTCCGGGGGAACTCTGAGACCCAGTACTTC. Amino acids: CATSRVRGNSETQYF.

The sample holds many counts of this clonotype. The chain couples TRBV3-1 to TRBJ2-5; 9 bases match TRBD2. Trimming at V came to 4 bases and at J to 2 bases, leaving 2 bases not matched to a gene. Germline CDR1 is LGHDT and CDR2 is YNNKEL (reference sequence). The CDR3 consists of 14 residues. The CDR3 reads CASSRTSEQETQYF. In nucleotides, the CDR3 is TGTGCCAGCAGCCGGACTAGCGAGCAAGAGACCCAGTACTTC.

The rearrangement joins TRBV5-1 to TRBJ2-5, with 7 bases identical to TRBD1. V lost 6 bases and J lost 3; bases outside the gene matches: 11. The CDR3 is 15 residues long. The V gene's germline CDR1 is SGHRS and CDR2 YFSETQ. The DNA for the CDR3 is TGCGCCAGCACGCGACAGGGTAGGGAGAAAGAGACCCAGTACTTC. The encoded protein is CASTRQGREKETQYF.